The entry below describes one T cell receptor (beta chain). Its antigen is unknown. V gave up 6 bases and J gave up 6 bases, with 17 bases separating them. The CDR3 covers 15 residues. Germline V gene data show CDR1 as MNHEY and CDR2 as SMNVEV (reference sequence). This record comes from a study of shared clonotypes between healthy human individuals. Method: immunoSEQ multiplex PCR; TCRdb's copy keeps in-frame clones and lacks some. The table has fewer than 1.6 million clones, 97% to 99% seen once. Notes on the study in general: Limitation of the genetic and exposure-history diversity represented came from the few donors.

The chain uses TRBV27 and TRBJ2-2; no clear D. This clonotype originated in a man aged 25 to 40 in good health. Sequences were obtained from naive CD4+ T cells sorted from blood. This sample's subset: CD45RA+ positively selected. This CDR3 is CASSQLLRIPGELFF. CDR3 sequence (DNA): TGTGCCAGCAGCCAATTACTGCGGATTCCCGGGGAGCTGTTTTTT.